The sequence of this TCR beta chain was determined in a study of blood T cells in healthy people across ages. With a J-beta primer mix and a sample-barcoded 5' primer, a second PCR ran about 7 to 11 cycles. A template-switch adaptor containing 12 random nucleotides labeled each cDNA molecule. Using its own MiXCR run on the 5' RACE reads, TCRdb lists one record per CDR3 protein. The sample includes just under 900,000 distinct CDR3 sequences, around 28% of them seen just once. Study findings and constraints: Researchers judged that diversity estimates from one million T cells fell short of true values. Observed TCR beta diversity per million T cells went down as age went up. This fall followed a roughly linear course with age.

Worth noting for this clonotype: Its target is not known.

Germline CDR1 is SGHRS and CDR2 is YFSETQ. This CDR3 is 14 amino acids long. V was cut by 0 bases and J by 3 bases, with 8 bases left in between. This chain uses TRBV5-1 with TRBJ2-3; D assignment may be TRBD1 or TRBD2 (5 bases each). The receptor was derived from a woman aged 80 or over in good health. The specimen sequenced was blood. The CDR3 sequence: CASSLAEGTDTQYF. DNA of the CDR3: TGCGCCAGCAGCTTGGCAGAGGGGACAGATACGCAGTATTTT.